Following are 32 T cell receptor beta chains from one sample sequenced in a study of shared clonotypes between healthy human individuals. Clones were read by immunoSEQ multiplex PCR, and TCRdb kept only the in-frame ones, dropping some. The table records some 1 million clones, more than 60% of them present only once. The sample taken for sequencing was memory CD4+ T cells sorted from blood. Subset noted: CD45RA-negative fraction. These receptor sequences come from a man aged 18 to 35 in good health.

The rearrangement links TRBV6-6 to TRBJ2-7; 14 bases match TRBD2. The CDR3 loop spans 14 amino acids. Germline V lookup: CDR1 MNHNY, CDR2 SVGAGI (reference sequence). V shed 6 bases, J shed 5 bases, and the junction held 3 bases outside the gene matches. The CDR3 DNA reads as TGTGCCAGCAGGGGGACTAGCGGGAGCCACGAGCAGTACTTC. It translates to CASRGTSGSHEQYF.

This clone appeared once. The chain has TRBV19 and TRBJ1-4, with D unresolved. Germline values: CDR1 LNHDA, CDR2 SQIVND (reference sequence). The V end lost 5 bases, the J end lost 6 bases, and 16 bases lay between the germline ends. This CDR3 contains 15 residues. The CDR3 bases are TGTGCCAGTAGTCTAAGCCCCGGCGGGGATGAAAAACTGTTTTTT. Translated, it gives CASSLSPGGDEKLFF.

This clone appeared a single time. The genes are TRBV18 and TRBJ2-5, with unresolved D. V lost 2 bases and J 4 bases, leaving 14 bases between the germline ends. The CDR3 consists of 15 residues. The germline V gene encodes CDR1 KGHSH and CDR2 LQKENI. The CDR3: CASSPGRRPGETQYF. The CDR3 DNA follows: TGTGCCAGCTCACCAGGACGGCGGCCGGGAGAGACCCAGTACTTC.

The count of this clone is one. CDR3 protein: CASSGGMRGELFF. The CDR3 DNA reads as TGCGCCAGCAGTGGGGGGATGAGGGGGGAGCTGTTTTTT. The chain carries TRBV10-2 and TRBJ2-2, with D possibly called TRBD1 or TRBD2 (5 bases each). CDR3 length: 13 residues. The germline V gene encodes CDR1 WSHSY and CDR2 SAAADI. The V end was cut by 4 bases, the J end by 8 bases, with 11 bases between.

In its sample, this clone was seen a few times. CDR3 bases: TGTGCCTGGAGTGAAGGAACCGGGACTAGCGGGGGAGAGACCCAGTACTTC. This codes for CAWSEGTGTSGGETQYF. The rearrangement uses TRBV30 and TRBJ2-5, with 14 bases identical to TRBD2. V was clipped by 1 base and J by 4 bases; unmatched bases: 8. Per germline, CDR1 GTSNPN and CDR2 SVGIG (reference sequence). The CDR3 is 17 amino acids.

The rearrangement uses TRBV4-1 and TRBJ2-5; D may be TRBD1 (6 bases). Germline CDR1 and CDR2: MGHRA and YSYEKL. V lost 1 base and J lost 5, with 14 bases in between. This CDR3 spans 15 amino acids. The chain's CDR3 is CASSQGQVYTETQYF. The CDR3 DNA is TGCGCCAGCAGCCAAGGACAGGTTTACACGGAGACCCAGTACTTC.

This chain's CDR3 is CASSATGGLSETQYF. The DNA of the CDR3 is TGTGCCAGCAGTGCAACAGGGGGCTTGTCAGAGACCCAGTACTTC. The V gene is TRBV6-1, the J gene TRBJ2-5, with TRBD1 matching over 9 bases. V lost 4 bases to trimming and J lost 4 bases; unmatched junction nucleotides: 7. The CDR3 is 15 amino acids. CDR1 and CDR2 (germline): MNHNS, SASEGT.

V is TRBV5-6 and J is TRBJ2-5; 8 bases agree with TRBD1. Trimming took 4 bases from V and 7 from J; bases not matched to a gene: 9. Germline lookup yields CDR1 SGHDT and CDR2 YYEEEE. The CDR3 length is 14 residues. This CDR3 is CASSPGTGRGTQYF. The CDR3 coding sequence is TGTGCCAGCAGCCCTGGGACAGGAAGGGGGACCCAGTACTTC.

This clone was recorded once. The rearrangement links TRBV5-4 to TRBJ2-2; 7 bases fit TRBD1. CDR1 and CDR2 from the germline V gene are SGHNT and YYREEE (reference sequence). Trimming cost V 5 bases and J 3 bases; bases outside gene matches: 13. This CDR3 comprises 17 residues. The CDR3 DNA follows: TGTGCCAGCAGGAACCTTTTTTGGGGACAGTACACCGGGGAGCTGTTTTTT. It translates to CASRNLFWGQYTGELFF.

The chain employs TRBV13 and TRBJ1-2, with D possibly TRBD1 on 6 matching bases. This CDR3 is 15 amino acids long. CDR1 is PRHDT, CDR2 FYEKMQ, per germline (reference sequence). V lost 7 bases and J lost 2, with 17 bases in between. The CDR3 DNA is TGTGCCAGCACCGTGGACAGACGTGGAAACTATGGCTACACCTTC. This gives the protein CASTVDRRGNYGYTF.

This clone showed up just once. The chain combines TRBV5-1 with TRBJ2-6, with TRBD1 as a possible D gene (5 bases). Deletions cut 5 bases from V and 2 bases from J, with 11 bases between. From germline, CDR1 is SGHRS and CDR2 YFSETQ. This CDR3 region has 15 residues. CDR3 region: CASRPRVAGANVLTF. The CDR3 nucleotides are TGCGCCAGCAGGCCCAGGGTGGCTGGGGCCAACGTCCTGACTTTC. Combining the CDR3 with reference TRBV5-1 and TRBJ2-6 gives the whole variable domain KAGVTQTPRYLIKTRGQQVTLSCSPISGHRSVSWYQQTPGQGLQFLFEYFSETQRNKGNFPGRFSGRQFSNSRSEMNVSTLELGDSALYLCASRPRVAGANVLTFGAGSRLTVL.

This clone was picked up one time. This sample also contains other DNA sequences that code for the same CDR3. This chain joins TRBV6-5 and TRBJ1-5; D not certain. The CDR3 is made up of 13 amino acids. In germline, CDR1 is MNHEY, CDR2 SVGAGI. Trimming shortened V by 4 bases and J by 4 bases, and 8 bases separated the two germline ends. CDR3 loop: CASSLVGNQPQHF. Written as DNA, the CDR3 is TGTGCCAGCAGTTTAGTCGGGAATCAGCCCCAGCATTTT.

The table lists this clone with a count of one. V gene TRBV5-4 combines with J gene TRBJ2-5; D is unclear. V was clipped by 3 bases and J by 14 bases, with 17 bases between them. CDR3 size: 12 residues. Germline assignment: CDR1 SGHNT and CDR2 YYREEE (reference sequence). The CDR3 here is CASSSQDTHRYF. The CDR3 DNA sequence: TGTGCCAGCAGCTCCCAAGACACCCATAGATACTTC.

On this clone itself: The same CDR3 is also encoded by other DNA sequences in this sample. The J gene is TRBJ1-5, the V gene TRBV5-1; 8 bases fit TRBD1. The CDR3 sequence is 14 residues long. The germline V gene has CDR1 SGHRS and CDR2 YFSETQ. J lost 2 bases, V lost 3 bases, and 1 base had no gene match. The chain's CDR3 is CASSSGGGNQPQHF. CDR3 DNA: TGCGCCAGCAGCTCAGGGGGCGGCAATCAGCCCCAGCATTTT.

This clone was observed a handful of times. Other DNA sequences in the same sample also yield this CDR3. This chain connects TRBV5-1 to TRBJ2-7, with a possible D match to TRBD1 (5 bases). The CDR3 totals 13 residues. Germline-derived CDR1 and CDR2 are SGHRS and YFSETQ. V was clipped by 2 bases and J by 3 bases, with 9 bases between them. The CDR3 reads CASSLVQGYEQYF. In nucleotides, the CDR3 is TGCGCCAGCAGCTTAGTCCAGGGCTACGAGCAGTACTTC. The complete variable domain, with remaining parts taken from reference TRBV5-1 and TRBJ2-7, reads KAGVTQTPRYLIKTRGQQVTLSCSPISGHRSVSWYQQTPGQGLQFLFEYFSETQRNKGNFPGRFSGRQFSNSRSEMNVSTLELGDSALYLCASSLVQGYEQYFGPGTRLTVT.

The chain carries TRBV4-3 and TRBJ1-6; no definite D call. Germline loops: CDR1 LGHNA, CDR2 YSLEER. The CDR3 covers 15 residues. The V end lost 4 bases, the J end lost 7 bases, and 14 bases lay between the germline ends. The CDR3 nucleotides are TGCGCCAGCAGCCGAGAGGCAGATCTAAATTCACCCCTCCACTTT. As protein: CASSREADLNSPLHF.

The rearrangement joins TRBV6-1 to TRBJ1-3; D is unresolved. The V gene's germline CDR1 is MNHNS and CDR2 SASEGT. The CDR3 has 15 amino acids. V was cut by 7 bases and J by 0 bases, with 13 bases left in between. The CDR3 spells CASKVEASSGNTIYF. CDR3 in DNA: TGTGCCAGCAAAGTGGAGGCCAGCTCTGGAAACACCATATATTTT.

This rearrangement joins TRBV10-3 to TRBJ1-6; 8 bases agree with TRBD1. There are 13 residues in the CDR3. Germline V lookup: CDR1 ENHRY, CDR2 SYGVKD. J was trimmed by 5 bases and V by 6 bases; bases with no gene match: 0. CDR3 DNA: TGTGCCATCAGGACAGGGGATAATTCACCCCTCCACTTT. It translates to CAIRTGDNSPLHF.

The CDR3: CATRQGASYGYTF. CDR3 bases: TGCGCCACCCGACAGGGGGCTTCCTATGGCTACACCTTC. This chain joins TRBV5-1 and TRBJ1-2, with 10 nucleotides matching TRBD1. This CDR3 contains 13 residues. CDR1 and CDR2 (germline): SGHRS, YFSETQ. The junction had 6 bases not matched to a gene; V was cut back by 9 bases and J by 4 bases. Full variable domain (rest looked up from reference TRBV5-1 and TRBJ1-2): KAGVTQTPRYLIKTRGQQVTLSCSPISGHRSVSWYQQTPGQGLQFLFEYFSETQRNKGNFPGRFSGRQFSNSRSEMNVSTLELGDSALYLCATRQGASYGYTFGSGTRLTVV.

This clone was seen just once. Given a far larger clone just one base away, this is likely a sequencing read error. V gene TRBV2 combines with J gene TRBJ1-5; D gene unclear. V was pared by 6 bases and J by 0 bases, with 3 bases between. CDR1 and CDR2 (germline): SNHLY, FYNNEI. This CDR3 is 12 amino acids long. CDR3 loop: CASSRSNQPQHF. In DNA form, the CDR3 reads TGTGCCAGCAGCCGTAGCAATCAGCCCCAGCATTTT.

V and J are TRBV6-4 and TRBJ1-2; a possible D gene is TRBD1 (5 bases). There are 15 residues in the CDR3. Germline assignment: CDR1 MRHNA and CDR2 SNTAGT. Trimming cost V 2 bases and J 4 bases, with 14 bases left between them. The CDR3 region is CASSDRVRVCYGYTF. As DNA, the CDR3 is TGTGCCAGCAGTGACAGGGTCAGGGTTTGCTATGGCTACACCTTC.

In regard to this clone: Distinct nucleotide sequences in the sample also encode this CDR3. The gene calls are TRBV7-2 and TRBJ1-2; D gene ambiguous. Looked up from germline, CDR1 is SGHTA and CDR2 is FQGNSA. There are 13 residues in the CDR3. V was shortened by 5 bases and J by 2 bases, with 9 bases between the two germline ends. CDR3 nucleotide sequence: TGTGCCAGCAGCAGCCGAGGGAACTATGGCTACACCTTC. This codes for CASSSRGNYGYTF. Full variable domain (missing parts from reference TRBV7-2 and TRBJ1-2): GAGVSQSPSNKVTEKGKDVELRCDPISGHTALYWYRQSLGQGLEFLIYFQGNSAPDKSGLPSDRFSAERTGGSVSTLTIQRTQQEDSAVYLCASSSRGNYGYTFGSGTRLTVV.

The chain combines TRBV7-3 with TRBJ1-6; 7 bases are shared with TRBD1. The V gene end was trimmed by 5 bases and the J gene end by 9 bases; junction bases not matched to a gene: 7. The CDR3 has 14 residues. The germline CDR1 and CDR2 sequences are SGHTA and FQGTGA. The CDR3 DNA follows: TGTGCCAGCAGCGGGACAGCTAAGGGTTCACCCCTCCACTTT. This translates into CASSGTAKGSPLHF.

The V and J genes are TRBV2 and TRBJ1-5; 7 bases fit TRBD1. This CDR3 has 15 amino acids. Germline V CDR1 and CDR2: SNHLY, FYNNEI. The junction had 5 bases not matched to a gene; V was cut back by 5 bases and J by 1 base. CDR3 protein: CASSFQGVSNQPQHF. CDR3 sequence (DNA): TGTGCCAGCAGTTTCCAGGGGGTAAGCAATCAGCCCCAGCATTTT. The whole variable domain, remainder taken from reference TRBV2 and TRBJ1-5, is EPEVTQTPSHQVTQMGQEVILRCVPISNHLYFYWYRQILGQKVEFLVSFYNNEISEKSEIFDDQFSVERPDGSNFTLKIRSTKLEDSAMYFCASSFQGVSNQPQHFGDGTRLSIL.

The chain employs TRBV6-1 and TRBJ2-7; 7 positions match TRBD1. After removal of 2 bases from V and 4 bases from J, the junction contained 8 bases not matched to a gene. Germline values: CDR1 MNHNS, CDR2 SASEGT. This CDR3 region has 15 residues. CDR3 coding DNA: TGTGCCAGCAGTGAACGAGGGGGCTCGGTTTACGAGCAGTACTTC. This encodes CASSERGGSVYEQYF.

This clone was observed a single time. The chain employs TRBV6-1 and TRBJ1-1; the D is unclear. The CDR3 consists of 13 residues. V shed 8 bases and J shed 0 bases, with 10 bases lying between them. The germline V gene encodes CDR1 MNHNS and CDR2 SASEGT. CDR3 DNA sequence: TGTGCCAGCTGGAAAGGCTTGAACACTGAAGCTTTCTTT. It is translated as CASWKGLNTEAFF.

The V call is TRBV30, the J call TRBJ1-1; 7 nucleotides agree with TRBD1. This CDR3 has 13 residues. V shed 2 bases and J 3 bases; nucleotides not matched to a gene: 3. Germline V lookup: CDR1 GTSNPN, CDR2 SVGIG (reference sequence). DNA for the CDR3: TGTGCCTGGAGTAAACAGGGGTACACTGAAGCTTTCTTT. Translating it yields CAWSKQGYTEAFF.

This sequence joins TRBV30 and TRBJ2-1; D is perhaps TRBD1 or TRBD2 (6 bases each). Germline values: CDR1 GTSNPN, CDR2 SVGIG (reference sequence). The CDR3 has 11 amino acids. Trimming took off 0 bases at V and 13 bases at J, with 10 bases between the two ends. For the CDR3, the DNA is TGTGCCTGGAGTGTACGGGGGCAACAGTTCTTC. The encoded protein is CAWSVRGQQFF.

The chain carries TRBV28 and TRBJ1-2; TRBD1 is a possible D gene (5 bases). V was trimmed by 7 bases and J by 7 bases, leaving 16 bases between them. There are 13 residues in the CDR3. The germline V gene encodes CDR1 MDHEN and CDR2 SYDVKM. CDR3 amino acids: CASTLLSGFGYTF. CDR3 DNA: TGTGCCAGCACCCTACTCTCAGGGTTTGGCTACACCTTC.

This clone was recorded a few times. J is TRBJ1-3 and V is TRBV4-3; tentatively, D is TRBD1 (6 bases). Between the trimmed V and J ends, which lost 3 bases and 1 base, there was a span of 10 bases. Per germline, CDR1 LGHNA and CDR2 YSLEER. The CDR3 has 15 amino acids. Here the CDR3 DNA reads TGCGCCAGCAGCCACGGGACACTTTCTGGAAACACCATATATTTT. Translation gives CASSHGTLSGNTIYF.

This chain connects TRBV7-2 to TRBJ1-5, with a tentative D call TRBD1 (6 bases). Looked up from germline, CDR1 is SGHTA and CDR2 is FQGNSA. CDR3 length equals 15 residues. The ends were cut back, 1 base at V and 6 bases at J, with 13 bases in the middle. CDR3 coding DNA: TGTGCCAGCAGCTTAGATAGAACAGGGAGTCAGCCCCAGCATTTT. It yields the protein CASSLDRTGSQPQHF.

CDR3 coding DNA: TGTGCCAGCAGGTCCAGGGGAGGTGAGACCCAGTACTTC. Amino acid sequence: CASRSRGGETQYF. The chain employs TRBV2 and TRBJ2-5, with D perhaps TRBD1 or TRBD2 (6 bases each). Germline-derived CDR1 and CDR2 are SNHLY and FYNNEI. V was shortened by 6 bases and J by 5 bases, with 13 bases between the two germline ends. The CDR3 sequence is 13 residues long.